What follows are 14 T cell receptor beta chains derived from one specimen sequenced in a study of tumor-infiltrating lymphocytes in primary liver carcinoma listed by TCRdb under 2017. The data were produced on an Illumina HiSeq 2500. TCRbeta-specific cDNA was reverse-transcribed from 500 ng total RNA using a constant-region primer and ProtoScript II reverse transcriptase. Three nested multiplex PCR rounds, following a slightly modified ARM-PCR procedure, were used to build the TCRbeta libraries. Each of the first two PCR rounds ran for roughly 9 cycles and used multiplex TRBV1-TRBV30 forward primers together with a Cbeta reverse primer. Starting from the raw public reads, TCRdb applied fastp trimming at Q25, assembled clones with MiXCR and retained in-frame beta chains. Entries that share a CDR3 protein sequence are merged under the most common genes and DNA. This sample is represented by fewer than 400,000 distinct CDR3 sequences; 55% to 65% of them were singletons. About 9.4% of the sample belongs to the ten largest clones.

Blood RNA was extracted from unsorted whole blood with TRIzol reagent; germline DNA came from the DNeasy Blood & Tissue kit. Material: peripheral blood. The receptors were sampled from a man in his forties with primary liver carcinoma and hepatitis B virus infection.

With respect to this clonotype: Possible read error: a much larger clone is one base away. The rearrangement uses TRBV13 and TRBJ2-2; D gene unclear. The CDR3 is made up of 15 amino acids. Germline CDR1 is PRHDT and CDR2 is FYEKMQ (reference sequence). Written as DNA, the CDR3 is TGTACCAGCAGCCCACAGCTTGCGAACACCGGGGAGCTGTTTTTT. This sequence encodes CTSSPQLANTGELFF. Looking up the rest from reference TRBV13 and TRBJ2-2 gives the full variable domain: AAGVIQSPRHLIKEKRETATLKCYPIPRHDTVYWYQQGPGQDPQFLISFYEKMQSDKGSIPDRFSAQQFSDYHSELNMSSLELGDSALYFCTSSPQLANTGELFFGEGSRLTVL.

This clonotype was observed at least ten times. The CDR3 loop is CASSRVLAASADTQYF. In DNA form, the CDR3 reads TGCGCCAGCAGCCGGGTACTAGCAGCTAGTGCAGATACGCAGTATTTT. This chain joins TRBV4-1 and TRBJ2-3; tentative D call: TRBD2 (6 bases). Germline assignment: CDR1 MGHRA and CDR2 YSYEKL. V was pared by 4 bases and J by 4 bases, with 18 bases between. CDR3 length: 16 amino acids.

Worth noting for this clonotype: A clone one base away is much larger, so this may be a read error. The rearrangement uses TRBV6-1 and TRBJ2-2; unclear D gene. V shed 8 bases and J shed 8 bases, with 18 bases lying between them. This CDR3 spans 14 amino acids. Germline CDR1 and CDR2: MNHNS and SASEGT. The CDR3 region has the DNA TGTGCCAGCGTTACCCGGATTAGCACGGGGGAGCTGTTTTTT. Protein sequence: CASVTRISTGELFF.

The chain is built from TRBV7-2 and TRBJ2-1; 7 bases map to TRBD2. Germline values: CDR1 SGHTA, CDR2 FQGNSA. The CDR3 length is 16 residues. J gave up 5 bases and V 5 bases, and 12 bases lay outside the gene matches. CDR3 nucleotides: TGTGCCAGCAGCCAATTGGGGAGGGCCTTGGACAATGAGCAGTTCTTC. This translates into CASSQLGRALDNEQFF. The complete variable domain, with remaining parts taken from reference TRBV7-2 and TRBJ2-1, reads GAGVSQSPSNKVTEKGKDVELRCDPISGHTALYWYRQSLGQGLEFLIYFQGNSAPDKSGLPSDRFSAERTGGSVSTLTIQRTQQEDSAVYLCASSQLGRALDNEQFFGPGTRLTVL.

This clonotype was detected many times. CDR3 DNA sequence: TGTGCCAGCAGCCAGGGGACGGTCACTAACTATGGCTACACCTTC. Its protein is CASSQGTVTNYGYTF. V usage is TRBV4-2 and J usage is TRBJ1-2, with a weak D call TRBD1 (5 bases). The germline CDR1 and CDR2 sequences are LGHNA and YNFKEQ. The germline V and J ends were trimmed by 3 bases and 0 bases, with 11 bases remaining between them. The CDR3 is 15 amino acids.

This clonotype has a handful of counts. The DNA for the CDR3 is TGCGCCAGCAGCAGCCCCGGGACAGTAACTGAAGCTTTCTTT. As protein: CASSSPGTVTEAFF. The chain joins TRBV5-1 to TRBJ1-1, with TRBD1 identical over 7 bases. The junction had 8 bases not matched to a gene; V was cut back by 4 bases and J by 5 bases. Per the germline V gene, CDR1 is SGHRS and CDR2 is YFSETQ. The CDR3 runs to 14 residues. Looking up the rest from reference TRBV5-1 and TRBJ1-1 gives the full variable domain: KAGVTQTPRYLIKTRGQQVTLSCSPISGHRSVSWYQQTPGQGLQFLFEYFSETQRNKGNFPGRFSGRQFSNSRSEMNVSTLELGDSALYLCASSSPGTVTEAFFGQGTRLTVV.

Only one count was recorded for this clonotype. Since a much larger clone is just one base distant, this may be a read error. The CDR3 loop reads CASTMTAVYNEQFF. CDR3 bases: TGTGCCAGCACCATGACTGCTGTCTACAATGAGCAGTTCTTC. The rearrangement uses TRBV6-5 and TRBJ2-1, with D uncertain. V lost 7 bases and J lost 3, with 13 bases in between. CDR1 and CDR2 from the germline V gene are MNHEY and SVGAGI. The CDR3 is 14 residues long.

This clonotype was counted a few times. The junction shows a germline mismatch at one end, possibly a read error. This sequence joins TRBV4-1 and TRBJ2-3, with D possibly TRBD2 on 5 matching bases. This CDR3 has 16 residues. Germline-derived CDR1 and CDR2 are MGHRA and YSYEKL. CDR3 protein: CTSSQARSGSTDTQYF. The DNA of the CDR3 is TGCACCAGCAGCCAAGCGCGGTCGGGAAGTACAGATACGCAGTATTTT.

About this clonotype: Compared with germline, one end of the junction differs, possibly owing to a read error. This chain joins TRBV11-1 and TRBJ2-1; D not certain. Germline V lookup: CDR1 SGHAT, CDR2 FQDESV (reference sequence). This CDR3 comprises 11 residues. The chain's CDR3 is CTSDKGHEQFF. In DNA form, the CDR3 reads TGTACCAGCGACAAAGGGCATGAACAGTTCTTC. The whole variable domain, filled in from reference TRBV11-1 and TRBJ2-1, reads EAEVAQSPRYKITEKSQAVAFWCDPISGHATLYWYRQILGQGPELLVQFQDESVVDDSQLPKDRFSAERLKGVDSTLKIQPAELGDSAMYLCTSDKGHEQFFGPGTRLTVL.

The chain uses TRBV12-3 or TRBV12-4 and TRBJ2-1, with D possibly matching TRBD1 (6 bases). CDR3 length: 15 residues. V dropped 4 bases and J dropped 9 bases, with 19 bases sitting between them. The CDR3 spells CASSSGQGLVGEQFF. DNA for the CDR3: TGTGCCAGCAGTTCTGGGCAGGGGTTAGTGGGTGAGCAGTTCTTC.

A word on this clonotype: The junction and the germline gene differ at one end; a read error may be behind it. The chain is built from TRBV4-3 and TRBJ2-7; D is ambiguous. This CDR3 is 13 amino acids long. CDR1 LGHNA and CDR2 YSLEER come from the germline V gene. The CDR3 reads CASSQDLPYERYF. The DNA of the CDR3 is TGCGCCAGCAGCCAAGATCTACCCTACGAGCGGTACTTC.

This clonotype was recorded a few times. The chain has TRBV5-4 and TRBJ2-2; 10 nucleotides line up with TRBD2. The length of the CDR3 is 15 residues. V shed 4 bases and J 6 bases; nucleotides not matched to a gene: 6. Germline V gene data show CDR1 as SGHNT and CDR2 as YYREEE (reference sequence). The CDR3 DNA reads as TGTGCCAGCAGCCAAAAAGGGACTAGCGCCGGGGAGCTGTTTTTT. This sequence encodes CASSQKGTSAGELFF.

With regard to this clonotype: The CDR3 ends on some other residue instead of the conserved phenylalanine or tryptophan, so this is likely a read error. It is unclear where the CDR3 begins or ends on the DNA, so no DNA is shown, and the CDR3 is as TCRdb lists it. This sequence joins TRBV11-1 and TRBJ2-1; no DNA check was done on the table's D call, TRBD2. The CDR3 length equals 16 residues, ends included. Per the germline V gene, CDR1 is SGHAT and CDR2 is FQDESV (reference sequence). The CDR3 loop is CASSPIAGAYYNEQII.

V and J are TRBV12-3 or TRBV12-4 and TRBJ1-5; TRBD1 agrees at 9 bases. The CDR3 has 14 amino acids. After removal of 5 bases from V and 15 bases from J, the junction contained 14 bases not matched to a gene. The CDR3 DNA reads as TGTGCCAGCAGTGTAACAGGGGGCAATCAGTCCCGGCATTTT. It translates to CASSVTGGNQSRHF.